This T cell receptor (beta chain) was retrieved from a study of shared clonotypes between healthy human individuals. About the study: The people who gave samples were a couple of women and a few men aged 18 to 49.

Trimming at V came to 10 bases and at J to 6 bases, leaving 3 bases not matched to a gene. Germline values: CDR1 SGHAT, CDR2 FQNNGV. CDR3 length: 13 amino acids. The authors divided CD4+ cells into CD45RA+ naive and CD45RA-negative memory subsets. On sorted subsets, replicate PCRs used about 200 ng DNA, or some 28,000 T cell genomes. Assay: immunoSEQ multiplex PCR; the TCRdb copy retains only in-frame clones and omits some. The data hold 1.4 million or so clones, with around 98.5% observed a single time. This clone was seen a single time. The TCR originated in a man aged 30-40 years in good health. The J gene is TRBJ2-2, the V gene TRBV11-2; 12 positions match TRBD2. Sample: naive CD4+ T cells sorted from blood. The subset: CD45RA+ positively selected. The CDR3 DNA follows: TGTGCCATGCGGACTAGCGGGGCCGGGGAGCTGTTTTTT. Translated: CAMRTSGAGELFF.